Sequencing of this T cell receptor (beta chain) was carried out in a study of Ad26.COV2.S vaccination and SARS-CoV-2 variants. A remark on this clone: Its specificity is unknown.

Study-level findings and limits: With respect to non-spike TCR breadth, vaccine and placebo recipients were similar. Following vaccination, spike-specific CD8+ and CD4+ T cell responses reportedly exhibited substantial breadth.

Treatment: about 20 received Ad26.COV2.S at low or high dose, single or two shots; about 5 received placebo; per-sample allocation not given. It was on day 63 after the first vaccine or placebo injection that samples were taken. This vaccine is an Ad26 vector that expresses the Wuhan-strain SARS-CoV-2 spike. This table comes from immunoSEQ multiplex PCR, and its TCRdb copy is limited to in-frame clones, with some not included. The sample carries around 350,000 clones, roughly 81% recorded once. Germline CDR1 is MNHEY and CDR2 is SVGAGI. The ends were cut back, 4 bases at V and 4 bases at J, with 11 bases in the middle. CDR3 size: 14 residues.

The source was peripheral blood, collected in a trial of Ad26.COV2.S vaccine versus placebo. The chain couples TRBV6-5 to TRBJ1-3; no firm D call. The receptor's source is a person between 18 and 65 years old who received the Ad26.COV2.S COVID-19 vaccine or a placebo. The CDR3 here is CASSSGGIGNTIYF. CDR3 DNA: TGTGCCAGCAGTTCAGGAGGGATCGGAAACACCATATATTTT.